This T cell receptor (beta chain) is drawn from a study of CD8+ T cells in alopecia areata. Study in general: Tofacitinib treatment spanned 6 to 18 months, with 6 months off drug afterward.

Regarding the study as a whole: As there was one nonresponder, how baseline CD8+ expansion relates to response remains uncertain. Lesional scalp, notably in alopecia totalis/universalis, had clonality above that of normal scalp.

Stated treatment: oral pan-JAK inhibitor, 5-10 mg twice daily. In germline, CDR1 is SGHTA, CDR2 FQGNSA. V dropped 4 bases and J dropped 5; count of bases not matched to a gene: 6. The CDR3 is made up of 16 amino acids. RNA extraction and reverse transcription yielded cDNA as sequencing template. Sequencing used immunoSEQ multiplex PCR; TCRdb keeps in-frame clones, though not all of them. The sample has about 180,000 clones, about 47% seen once; the top ten hold over 9.5%. The sample holds a few counts of this clone. Its matching antigen is unknown. Sequencing was performed on CD8+ T cells sorted from blood, taken around week 52, from a patient treated with tofacitinib. This TCR came from a human donor with alopecia areata. The chain is built from TRBV7-2 and TRBJ2-5; 14 bases match TRBD2. CDR3 DNA: TGTGCCAGCAGCTCCCGGACTAGCGGGGGGCGGGAGACCCAGTACTTC. Translating it yields CASSSRTSGGRETQYF.